This passage covers 5 T cell receptor beta chains from one sample sequenced in a study of T-cell memory formation after mild COVID-19. MiXCR, run by TCRdb on the 5' RACE reads, gives a single entry per CDR3 protein. The sample gives 400,000 to 550,000 distinct CDR3 sequences, about 23% of which show up once; roughly an eighth is in the top ten. Sequencing was performed on PBMCs or a T cell subset sorted from them (not recorded which). Receptors were obtained from an adult woman who had mild COVID-19 (a few samples of this study predate the infection). Cell type and time point are not known.

This clonotype was recorded at least ten times. The CDR3 nucleotides read TGCAGTGCTAGAGATACAGGGGCCAAAAACATTCAGTACTTC. This encodes CSARDTGAKNIQYF. The rearrangement joins TRBV20-1 to TRBJ2-4, with D perhaps matching TRBD1 (6 bases). This CDR3 is built from 14 residues. Trimming took off 0 bases at V and 1 base at J, with 7 bases between the two ends. Per the germline V gene, CDR1 is DFQATT and CDR2 is SNEGSKA (reference sequence).

This clonotype has a handful of counts. The chain links TRBV5-1 to TRBJ1-3; D remains ambiguous. The CDR3 is 16 amino acids. Trimming shortened V by 0 bases and J by 0 bases, and 10 bases separated the two germline ends. In germline, CDR1 is SGHRS, CDR2 YFSETQ. The CDR3 bases are TGCGCCAGCAGCTTGGCCGGTCGCCTCTCTGGAAACACCATATATTTT. This codes for CASSLAGRLSGNTIYF.

This clonotype was recorded a few times. The chain carries TRBV10-3 and TRBJ1-1, with a tentative D call TRBD1 (6 bases). The CDR3 extends over 16 amino acids. CDR1 is ENHRY and CDR2 is SYGVKD in the germline V gene. V lost 3 bases to trimming and J lost 8 bases, with 22 bases between them. The CDR3 region is CAISETGSPKVSEAFF. CDR3 sequence (DNA): TGTGCCATCAGTGAAACAGGGAGCCCCAAAGTTTCGGAAGCTTTCTTT.

This clonotype was observed a handful of times. The CDR3 DNA reads as TGTGCCAGCAGCCCGAGGACAGGCGGAAGATCACCCCTCCACTTT. It translates to CASSPRTGGRSPLHF. The rearrangement joins TRBV3-1 to TRBJ1-6, with 7 bases identical to TRBD1. The CDR3 is 15 residues long. Trimming at V came to 4 bases and at J to 10 bases, leaving 10 bases not matched to a gene. Germline CDR1 LGHDT, CDR2 YNNKEL (reference sequence).

This clonotype appeared a single time. V is TRBV7-8 and J is TRBJ2-3; 15 bases map to TRBD2. V lost 5 bases and J lost 6; bases outside the gene matches: 9. Germline values: CDR1 SGHVS, CDR2 FQNEAQ. The CDR3 is 17 residues long. Here the CDR3 reads CASSPGLAGGPWDTQYF. The DNA for the CDR3 is TGTGCCAGCAGCCCAGGACTAGCGGGAGGGCCGTGGGATACGCAGTATTTT.